These 4 T cell receptor beta chains share one sample of origin, sequenced in a study of identical twins. In TCRdb, the 5' RACE reads were re-called with MiXCR into one record per CDR3 protein. The sample lists a few hundred thousand distinct CDR3 sequences, about 8.3% occurring once. These data also featured in a second study, about yellow fever vaccine responses in identical twins.

Material for sequencing was CD8+ T cells sorted from blood. These receptor sequences come from a woman aged 18-29 years in good health.

There are many counts of this clonotype. This sequence joins TRBV27 and TRBJ1-5, with D maybe TRBD1 (6 bases). Trimming removed 0 bases from V and 6 bases from J, with 9 bases in between. The CDR3 covers 14 residues. The V gene's germline CDR1 is MNHEY and CDR2 SMNVEV (reference sequence). The CDR3 DNA sequence: TGTGCCAGCAGTTTATCGGGGGCAGGTCAGCCCCAGCATTTT. The encoded protein is CASSLSGAGQPQHF.

The genes are TRBV24-1 and TRBJ2-7; D is ambiguous. The V end lost 7 bases, the J end lost 9 bases, and 12 bases lay between the germline ends. The CDR3 spans 11 residues. CDR1 is KGHDR, CDR2 SFDVKD, per germline. CDR3 DNA sequence: TGTGCCACCAGCTCTGGAACGGGGCAGTACTTC. Translating gives CATSSGTGQYF.

This clonotype was seen many times. The chain carries TRBV29-1 and TRBJ2-7, with D possibly TRBD2 on 6 matching bases. CDR1 SQVTM and CDR2 ANQGSEA come from the germline V gene. V was pared by 3 bases and J by 1 base, with 10 bases between. The CDR3 runs 13 residues. CDR3 loop: CSVEMGRSYEQYF. CDR3 in DNA: TGCAGCGTTGAGATGGGGAGGTCCTACGAGCAGTACTTC.

This clonotype appeared a few times. The chain couples TRBV4-3 to TRBJ2-1, with D uncertain. Germline V gene sequence: CDR1 LGHNA, CDR2 YSLEER. V lost 0 bases, J lost 6 bases, and 15 bases lay in between. This CDR3 has 16 residues. The CDR3 nucleotides read TGCGCCAGCAGCCAAGATGGTCGGGTATGGGCCAATGAGCAGTTCTTC. As protein: CASSQDGRVWANEQFF.